This TCR beta chain appears in the sequencing data of a study of shared clonotypes between healthy human individuals. Study-level background: Three plates each covered CD4 naive and memory; CD8 naive two, CD8 memory one.

Method: immunoSEQ multiplex PCR; TCRdb's copy keeps in-frame clones and lacks some. The top ten clones hold around 0.38% of a sample with 2,500,000 or so clones, 80% to 95% of them seen once. V was shortened by 5 bases and J by 2 bases, with 9 bases between the two germline ends. Germline assignment: CDR1 SEHNR and CDR2 FQNEAQ (reference sequence). CDR3 length: 13 residues. The chain recombines TRBV7-9 with TRBJ1-2, with TRBD1 as a possible D gene (5 bases). The sample comprised naive CD4+ T cells from PBMCs. This sample's subset: CD45RA+ positively selected. The receptor comes from a man between 18 and 29 years old in good health. Some clones in this sample may be carry-over from other donors' samples. This chain's CDR3 is CASSGGRNYGYTF. The CDR3 nucleotides read TGTGCCAGCAGCGGGGGACGGAACTATGGCTACACCTTC.